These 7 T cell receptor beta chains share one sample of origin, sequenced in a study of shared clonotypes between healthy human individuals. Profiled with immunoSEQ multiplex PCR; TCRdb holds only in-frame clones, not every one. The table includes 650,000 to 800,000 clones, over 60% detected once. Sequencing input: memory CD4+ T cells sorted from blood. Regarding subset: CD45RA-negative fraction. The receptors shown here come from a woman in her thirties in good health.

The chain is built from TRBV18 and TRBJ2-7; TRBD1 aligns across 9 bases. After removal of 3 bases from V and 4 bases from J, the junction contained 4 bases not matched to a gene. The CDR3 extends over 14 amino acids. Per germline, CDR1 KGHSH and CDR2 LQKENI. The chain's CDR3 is CASSPGQGLYEQYF. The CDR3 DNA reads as TGTGCCAGCTCACCGGGACAGGGACTATACGAGCAGTACTTC.

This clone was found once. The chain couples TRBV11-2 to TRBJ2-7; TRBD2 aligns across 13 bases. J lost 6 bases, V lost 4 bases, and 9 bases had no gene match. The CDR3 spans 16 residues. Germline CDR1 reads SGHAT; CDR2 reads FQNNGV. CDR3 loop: CASSSELAGGFTEQYF. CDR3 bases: TGTGCCAGCAGCTCCGAACTAGCGGGAGGGTTTACCGAGCAGTACTTC.

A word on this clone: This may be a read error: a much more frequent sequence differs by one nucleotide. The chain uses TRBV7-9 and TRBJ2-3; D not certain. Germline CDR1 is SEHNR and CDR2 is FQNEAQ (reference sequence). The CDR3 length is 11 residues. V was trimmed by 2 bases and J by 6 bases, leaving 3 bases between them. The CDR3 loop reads CASSLSDTQYF. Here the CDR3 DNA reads TGTGCCAGCAGCTTATCTGATACGCAGTATTTT. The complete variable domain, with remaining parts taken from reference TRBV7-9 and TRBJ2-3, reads DTGVSQNPRHKITKRGQNVTFRCDPISEHNRLYWYRQTLGQGPEFLTYFQNEAQLEKSRLLSDRFSAERPKGSFSTLEIQRTEQGDSAMYLCASSLSDTQYFGPGTRLTVL.

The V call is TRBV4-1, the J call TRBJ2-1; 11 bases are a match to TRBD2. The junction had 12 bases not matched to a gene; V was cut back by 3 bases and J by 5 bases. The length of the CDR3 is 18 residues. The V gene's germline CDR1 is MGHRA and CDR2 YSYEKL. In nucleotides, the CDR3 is TGCGCCAGCAGCCACCGTTGGGGACCGGGACTAGCGGACAATGAGCAGTTCTTC. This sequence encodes CASSHRWGPGLADNEQFF.

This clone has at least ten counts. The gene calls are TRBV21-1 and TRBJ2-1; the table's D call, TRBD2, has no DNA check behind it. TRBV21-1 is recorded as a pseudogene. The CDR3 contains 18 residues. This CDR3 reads CASSKGWLVAGRYNEQFF. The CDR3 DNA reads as TGTGCCAGCAGCAAAGGGTGGTTAGTAGCGGGAAGGTACAATGAGCAGTTCTTC.

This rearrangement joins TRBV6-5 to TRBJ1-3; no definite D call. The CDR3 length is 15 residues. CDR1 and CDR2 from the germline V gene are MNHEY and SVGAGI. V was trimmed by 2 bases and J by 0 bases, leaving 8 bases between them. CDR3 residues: CASSYDRRSGNTIYF. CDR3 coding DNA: TGTGCCAGCAGTTACGACCGGCGCTCTGGAAACACCATATATTTT.

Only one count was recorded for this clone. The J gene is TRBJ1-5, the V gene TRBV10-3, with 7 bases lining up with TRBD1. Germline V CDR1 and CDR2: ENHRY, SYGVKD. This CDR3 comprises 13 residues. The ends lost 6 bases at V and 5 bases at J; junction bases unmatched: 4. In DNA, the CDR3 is TGTGCCATCAGCGGGACAGTCGATCAGCCCCAGCATTTT. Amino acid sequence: CAISGTVDQPQHF.